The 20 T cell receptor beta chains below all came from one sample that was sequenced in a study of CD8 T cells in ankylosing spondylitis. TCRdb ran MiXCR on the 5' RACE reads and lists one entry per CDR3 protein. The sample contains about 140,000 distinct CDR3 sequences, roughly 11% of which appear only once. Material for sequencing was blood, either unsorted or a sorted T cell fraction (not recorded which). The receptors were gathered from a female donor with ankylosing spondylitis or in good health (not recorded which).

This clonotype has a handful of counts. The CDR3 spells CSAISGSSYNEQFF. CDR3 nucleotides: TGCAGTGCGATTAGCGGGAGCTCCTACAATGAGCAGTTCTTC. The chain employs TRBV20-1 and TRBJ2-1; 9 bases are shared with TRBD2. V lost 6 bases to trimming and J lost 0 bases; unmatched junction nucleotides: 3. This CDR3 region has 14 residues. The V gene's germline CDR1 is DFQATT and CDR2 SNEGSKA (reference sequence).

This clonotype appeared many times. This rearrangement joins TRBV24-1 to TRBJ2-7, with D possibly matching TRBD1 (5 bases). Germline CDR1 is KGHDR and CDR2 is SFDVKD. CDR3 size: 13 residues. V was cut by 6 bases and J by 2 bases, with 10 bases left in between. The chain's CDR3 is CATSPGSTYEQYF. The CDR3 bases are TGTGCCACCAGTCCAGGGTCAACCTACGAGCAGTACTTC.

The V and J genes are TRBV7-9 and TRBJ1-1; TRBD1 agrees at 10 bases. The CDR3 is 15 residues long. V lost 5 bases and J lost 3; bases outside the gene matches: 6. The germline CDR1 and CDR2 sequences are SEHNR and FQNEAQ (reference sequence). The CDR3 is CASSPRTGGDTEAFF. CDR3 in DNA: TGTGCCAGCAGCCCAAGGACAGGGGGAGACACTGAAGCTTTCTTT.

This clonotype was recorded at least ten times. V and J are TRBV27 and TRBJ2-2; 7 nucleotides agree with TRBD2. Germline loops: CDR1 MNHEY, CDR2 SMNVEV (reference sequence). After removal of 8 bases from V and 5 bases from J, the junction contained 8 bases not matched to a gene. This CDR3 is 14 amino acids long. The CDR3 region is CASGRGGQTGELFF. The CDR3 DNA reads TGTGCCAGCGGGAGGGGAGGGCAGACCGGGGAGCTGTTTTTT.

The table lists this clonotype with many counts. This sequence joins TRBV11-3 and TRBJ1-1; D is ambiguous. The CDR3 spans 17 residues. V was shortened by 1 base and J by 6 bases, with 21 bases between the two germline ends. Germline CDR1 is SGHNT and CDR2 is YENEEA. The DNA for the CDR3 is TGTGCCAGCAGCTTAGGTCCGGTCGCGGGGAGGTTCGCTGAAGCTTTCTTT. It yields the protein CASSLGPVAGRFAEAFF.

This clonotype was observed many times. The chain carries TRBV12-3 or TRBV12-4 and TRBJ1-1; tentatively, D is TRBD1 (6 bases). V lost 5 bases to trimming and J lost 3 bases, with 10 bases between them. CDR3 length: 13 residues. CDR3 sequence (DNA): TGTGCCAGCAGTGCACAGGGCGACACTGAAGCTTTCTTT. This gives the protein CASSAQGDTEAFF.

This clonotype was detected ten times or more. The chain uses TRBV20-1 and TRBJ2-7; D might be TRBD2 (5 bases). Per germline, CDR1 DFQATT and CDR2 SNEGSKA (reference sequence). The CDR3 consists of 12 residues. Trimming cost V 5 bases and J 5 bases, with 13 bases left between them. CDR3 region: CSAARWENEQYF. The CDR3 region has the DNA TGCAGTGCTGCAAGATGGGAGAACGAGCAGTACTTC.

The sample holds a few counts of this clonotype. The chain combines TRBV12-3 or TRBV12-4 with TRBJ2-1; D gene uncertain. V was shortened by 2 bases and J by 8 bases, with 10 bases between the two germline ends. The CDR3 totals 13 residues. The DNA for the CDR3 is TGTGCCAGCAGTTTATTGGGAAGGGATGAGCAGTTCTTC. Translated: CASSLLGRDEQFF.

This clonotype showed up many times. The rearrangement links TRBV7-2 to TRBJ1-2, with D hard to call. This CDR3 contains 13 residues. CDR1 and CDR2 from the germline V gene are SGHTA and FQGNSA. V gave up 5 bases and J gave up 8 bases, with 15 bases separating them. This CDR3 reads CASSLLDPRGYTF. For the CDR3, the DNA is TGTGCCAGCAGCCTCCTGGACCCTCGCGGCTACACCTTC.

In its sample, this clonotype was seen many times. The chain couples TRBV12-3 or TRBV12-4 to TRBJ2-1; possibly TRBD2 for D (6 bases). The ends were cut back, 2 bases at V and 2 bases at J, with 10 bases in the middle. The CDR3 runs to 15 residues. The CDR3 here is CASSLRRVPYNEQFF. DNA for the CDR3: TGTGCCAGCAGTTTAAGGAGGGTACCCTACAATGAGCAGTTCTTC.

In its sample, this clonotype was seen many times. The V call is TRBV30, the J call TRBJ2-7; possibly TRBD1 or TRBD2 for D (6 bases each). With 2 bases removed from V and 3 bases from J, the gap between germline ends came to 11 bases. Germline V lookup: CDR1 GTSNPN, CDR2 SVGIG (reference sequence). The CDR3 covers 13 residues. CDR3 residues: CAWSRGLNYEQYF. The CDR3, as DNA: TGTGCCTGGAGTCGGGGGCTAAACTACGAGCAGTACTTC. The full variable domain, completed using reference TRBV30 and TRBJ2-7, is SQTIHQWPATLVQPVGSPLSLECTVEGTSNPNLYWYRQAAGRGLQLLFYSVGIGQISSEVPQNLSASRPQDRQFILSSKKLLLSDSGFYLCAWSRGLNYEQYFGPGTRLTVT.

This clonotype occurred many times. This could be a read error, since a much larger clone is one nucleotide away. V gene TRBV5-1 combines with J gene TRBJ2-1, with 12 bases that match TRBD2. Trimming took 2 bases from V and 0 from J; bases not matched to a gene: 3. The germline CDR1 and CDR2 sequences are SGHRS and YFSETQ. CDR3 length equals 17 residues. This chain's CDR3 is CASSFTSGGSSYNEQFF. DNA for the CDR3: TGCGCCAGCAGCTTCACTAGCGGGGGGAGCTCCTACAATGAGCAGTTCTTC.

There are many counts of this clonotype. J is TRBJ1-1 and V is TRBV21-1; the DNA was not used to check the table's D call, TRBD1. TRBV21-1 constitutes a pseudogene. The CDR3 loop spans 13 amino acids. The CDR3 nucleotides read TGTGCCAGCAGCGGGTCCAGGGTCACTGAAGCTTTCTTT. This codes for CASSGSRVTEAFF.

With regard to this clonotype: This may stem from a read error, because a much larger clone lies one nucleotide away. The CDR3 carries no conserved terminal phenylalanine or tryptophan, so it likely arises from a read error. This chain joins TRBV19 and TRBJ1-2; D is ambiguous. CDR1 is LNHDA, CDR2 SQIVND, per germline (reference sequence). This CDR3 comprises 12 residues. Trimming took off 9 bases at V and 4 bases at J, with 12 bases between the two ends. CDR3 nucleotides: TGTGCCAGCCTAGCGGGATTCTATGGCTACACCCTC. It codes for CASLAGFYGYTL.

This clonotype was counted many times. CDR3 loop: CASTGWGSDEQFF. Written as DNA, the CDR3 is TGTGCCAGCACTGGTTGGGGGTCCGATGAGCAGTTCTTC. V and J are TRBV6-1 and TRBJ2-1, with D perhaps being TRBD1 or TRBD2 (5 bases each). Germline lookup yields CDR1 MNHNS and CDR2 SASEGT. The V end lost 7 bases, the J end lost 8 bases, and 15 bases lay between the germline ends. There are 13 residues in the CDR3.

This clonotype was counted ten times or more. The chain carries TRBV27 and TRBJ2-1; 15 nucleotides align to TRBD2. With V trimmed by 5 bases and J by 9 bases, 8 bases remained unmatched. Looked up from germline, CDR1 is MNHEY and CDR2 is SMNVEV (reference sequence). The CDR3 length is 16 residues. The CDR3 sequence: CASSPFGLAGGREQFF. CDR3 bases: TGTGCCAGCAGTCCTTTTGGACTAGCGGGAGGGCGTGAGCAGTTCTTC.

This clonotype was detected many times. The DNA for the CDR3 is TGCAGTGCTCCAATCGGCGATCCCCGAGGTTCACCCCTCCACTTT. It translates to CSAPIGDPRGSPLHF. V and J are TRBV20-1 and TRBJ1-6; unclear D gene. Per the germline V gene, CDR1 is DFQATT and CDR2 is SNEGSKA (reference sequence). With 5 bases removed from V and 9 bases from J, the gap between germline ends came to 20 bases. The CDR3 is made up of 15 amino acids.

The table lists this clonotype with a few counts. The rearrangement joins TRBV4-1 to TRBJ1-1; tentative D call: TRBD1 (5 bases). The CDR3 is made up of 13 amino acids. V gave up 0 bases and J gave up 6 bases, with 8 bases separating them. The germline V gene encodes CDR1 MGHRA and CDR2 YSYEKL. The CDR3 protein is CASSQDEGAEAFF. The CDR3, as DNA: TGCGCCAGCAGCCAAGATGAAGGGGCTGAAGCTTTCTTT.

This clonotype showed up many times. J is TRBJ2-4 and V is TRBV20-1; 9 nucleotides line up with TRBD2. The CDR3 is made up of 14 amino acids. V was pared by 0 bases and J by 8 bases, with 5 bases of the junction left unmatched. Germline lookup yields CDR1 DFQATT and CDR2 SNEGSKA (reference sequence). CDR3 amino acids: CSARDVAGEYIQYF. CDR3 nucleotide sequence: TGCAGTGCTAGAGACGTAGCGGGAGAGTACATTCAGTACTTC.

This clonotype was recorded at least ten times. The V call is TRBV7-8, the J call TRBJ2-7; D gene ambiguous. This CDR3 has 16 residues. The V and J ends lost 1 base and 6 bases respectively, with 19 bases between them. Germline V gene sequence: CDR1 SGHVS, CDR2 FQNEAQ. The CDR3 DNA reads TGTGCCAGCAGCTTAGGTGGGCTCGCGAGAGGTGTCGAGCAGTACTTC. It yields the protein CASSLGGLARGVEQYF.